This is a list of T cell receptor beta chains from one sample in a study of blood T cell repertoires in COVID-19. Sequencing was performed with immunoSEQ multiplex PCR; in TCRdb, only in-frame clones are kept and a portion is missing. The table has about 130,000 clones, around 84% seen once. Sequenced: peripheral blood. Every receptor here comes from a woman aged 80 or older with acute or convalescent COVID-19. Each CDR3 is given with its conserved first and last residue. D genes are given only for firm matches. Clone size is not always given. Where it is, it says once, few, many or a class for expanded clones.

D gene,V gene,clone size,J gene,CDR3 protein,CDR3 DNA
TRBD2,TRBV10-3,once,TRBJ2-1,CAMGTSGINEQFF,TGTGCCATGGGGACTAGCGGGATTAATGAGCAGTTCTTC
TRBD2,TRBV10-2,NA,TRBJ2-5,CASSEYGTSGETQYF,TGCGCCAGCAGTGAGTACGGGACTAGTGGGGAGACCCAGTACTTC
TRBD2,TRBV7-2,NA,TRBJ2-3,CASSLYASVGTRGDTQYF,TGTGCCAGCAGCTTATACGCCTCAGTTGGGACTAGAGGAGATACGCAGTATTTT
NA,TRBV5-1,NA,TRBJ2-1,CASSMELAGAGEPFF,TGCGCCAGCAGCATGGAACTCGCGGGGGCGGGGGAGCCGTTCTTC
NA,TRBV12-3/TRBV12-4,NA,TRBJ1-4,CASSLQVNEKLFF,TGTGCCAGCAGTTTGCAGGTTAATGAAAAACTGTTTTTT
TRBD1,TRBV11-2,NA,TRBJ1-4,CASSLAQGQLNAKLFF,TGTGCCAGCAGCTTAGCCCAGGGACAGTTAAATGCCAAACTGTTTTTT
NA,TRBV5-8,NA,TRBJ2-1,CASSILPSSYNEQFF,TGTGCCAGCAGTATCCTCCCTAGCTCCTACAATGAGCAGTTCTTC
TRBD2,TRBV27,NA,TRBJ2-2,CASTSFGVSGTRAGELFF,TGTGCCAGCACCTCTTTTGGTGTCTCCGGGACTAGGGCCGGGGAGCTGTTTTTT
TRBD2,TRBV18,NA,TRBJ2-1,CASSPLSGTGLAGGLGEQFF,TGTGCCAGCTCACCCCTATCCGGGACAGGACTAGCGGGAGGTTTGGGTGAGCAGTTCTTC
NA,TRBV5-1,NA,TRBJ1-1,CASSLPRGTTATEAFF,TGCGCCAGCAGCTTGCCGAGGGGGACCACGGCTACTGAAGCTTTCTTT
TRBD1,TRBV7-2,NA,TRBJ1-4,CASSLARQGGNEKLFF,TGTGCCAGCAGCTTAGCACGACAGGGTGGGAATGAAAAACTGTTTTTT